A single sample is the source of the 5 T cell receptor beta chains below, sequenced in a study of early T cells in non-severe SARS-CoV-2 infection (dated by TCRdb to the early 2020s). The library was built by means of 5' RACE. Sequencer: NextSeq 500. TCRdb itself trimmed the public reads at Q25 with fastp, ran MiXCR and retained productive beta chains. Each entry is one CDR3 protein sequence, shown with its most common DNA and genes. The sample records 75,000 to 80,000 distinct CDR3 sequences, around a sixth of which are singletons. The top ten hold roughly an eighth of the sample. The sequenced sample was whole blood. The receptors stem from an adult who was a healthcare worker with PCR-confirmed SARS-CoV-2 infection or an uninfected control (not recorded which).

This clonotype occurred a few times. This chain joins TRBV18 and TRBJ2-4; a possible D gene is TRBD2 (5 bases). CDR1 is KGHSH and CDR2 is LQKENI in the germline V gene. CDR3 length: 15 amino acids. Trimming removed 0 bases from V and 2 bases from J, with 8 bases in between. The CDR3 is CASSPPDGTKNIQYF. The CDR3 bases are TGTGCCAGCTCACCACCGGACGGGACCAAAAACATTCAGTACTTC.

The chain is built from TRBV24-1 and TRBJ2-7; D is uncertain. The CDR3 spans 12 residues. The V and J ends lost 0 bases and 6 bases respectively, with 5 bases between them. Germline CDR1 is KGHDR and CDR2 is SFDVKD. CDR3: CATSDLTAEQYF. In DNA form, the CDR3 reads TGTGCCACCAGTGATTTGACGGCCGAGCAGTACTTC.

This clonotype appeared a few times. The chain couples TRBV20-1 to TRBJ1-4; a weak D match, TRBD1 (6 bases). V was shortened by 6 bases and J by 3 bases, with 11 bases between the two germline ends. Germline V gene data show CDR1 as DFQATT and CDR2 as SNEGSKA (reference sequence). The CDR3 length is 13 residues. CDR3 region: CSAQTGANEKLFF. CDR3 coding DNA: TGCAGTGCACAGACAGGAGCTAATGAAAAACTGTTTTTT.

The sample holds many counts of this clonotype. The chain combines TRBV7-8 with TRBJ1-6; 8 bases line up with TRBD1. V lost 3 bases to trimming and J lost 5 bases; unmatched junction nucleotides: 9. Germline V gene sequence: CDR1 SGHVS, CDR2 FQNEAQ. The CDR3 has 17 amino acids. The chain's CDR3 is CASSFPAGQVDNSPLHF. The CDR3 DNA reads TGTGCCAGCAGCTTCCCCGCGGGACAGGTTGATAATTCACCCCTCCACTTT. Combining the CDR3 with reference TRBV7-8 and TRBJ1-6 gives the whole variable domain GAGVSQSPRYKVAKRGQDVALRCDPISGHVSLFWYQQALGQGPEFLTYFQNEAQLDKSGLPSDRFFAERPEGSVSTLKIQRTQQEDSAVYLCASSFPAGQVDNSPLHFGNGTRLTVT.

CDR3 residues: CASSPVIAVTDTQYF. DNA for the CDR3: TGTGCCAGCAGCCCAGTAATAGCGGTCACAGATACGCAGTATTTT. The chain combines TRBV9 with TRBJ2-3; perhaps TRBD2 as D (6 bases). Germline V gives CDR1 SGDLS, CDR2 YYNGEE. The CDR3 is 15 residues long. V lost 4 bases and J 2 bases, leaving 14 bases between the germline ends.